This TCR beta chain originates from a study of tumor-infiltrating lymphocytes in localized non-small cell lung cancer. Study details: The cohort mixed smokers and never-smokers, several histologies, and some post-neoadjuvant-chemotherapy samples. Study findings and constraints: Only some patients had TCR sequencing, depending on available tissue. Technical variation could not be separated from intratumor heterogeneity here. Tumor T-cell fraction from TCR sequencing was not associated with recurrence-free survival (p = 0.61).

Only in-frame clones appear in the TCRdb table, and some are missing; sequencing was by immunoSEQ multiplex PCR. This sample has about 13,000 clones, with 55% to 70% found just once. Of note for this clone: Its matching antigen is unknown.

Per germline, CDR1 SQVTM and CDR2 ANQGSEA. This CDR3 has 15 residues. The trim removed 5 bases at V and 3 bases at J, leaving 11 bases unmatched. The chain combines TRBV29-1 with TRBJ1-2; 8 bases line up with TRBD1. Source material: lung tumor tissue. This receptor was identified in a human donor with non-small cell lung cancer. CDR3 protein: CSVLGQARPDYGYTF. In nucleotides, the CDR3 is TGCAGCGTTTTGGGACAGGCAAGGCCTGACTATGGCTACACCTTC.